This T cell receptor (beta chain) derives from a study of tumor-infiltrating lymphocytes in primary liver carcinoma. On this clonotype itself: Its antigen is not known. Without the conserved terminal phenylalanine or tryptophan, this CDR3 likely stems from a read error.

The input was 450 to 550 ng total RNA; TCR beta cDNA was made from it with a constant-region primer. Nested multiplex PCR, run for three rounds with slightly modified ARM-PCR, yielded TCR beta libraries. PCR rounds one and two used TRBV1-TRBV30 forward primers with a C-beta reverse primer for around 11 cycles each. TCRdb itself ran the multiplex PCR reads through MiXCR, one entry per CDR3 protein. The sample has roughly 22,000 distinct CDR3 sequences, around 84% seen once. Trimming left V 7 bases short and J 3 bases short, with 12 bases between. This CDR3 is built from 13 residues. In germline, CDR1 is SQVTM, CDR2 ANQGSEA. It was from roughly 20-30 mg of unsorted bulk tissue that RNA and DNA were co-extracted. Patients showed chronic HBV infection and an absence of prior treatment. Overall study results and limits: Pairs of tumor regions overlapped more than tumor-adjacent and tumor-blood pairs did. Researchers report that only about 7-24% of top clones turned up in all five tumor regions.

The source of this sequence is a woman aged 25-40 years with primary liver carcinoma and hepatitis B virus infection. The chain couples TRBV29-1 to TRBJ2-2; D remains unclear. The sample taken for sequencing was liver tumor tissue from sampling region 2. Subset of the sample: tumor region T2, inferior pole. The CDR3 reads CSAERRDTGELFL. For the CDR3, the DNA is TGCAGCGCTGAGAGACGAGACACCGGGGAGCTGTTTTTA.